The 21 T cell receptor beta chains reported below all come from one sample, sequenced in a study of blood T cells in healthy people across ages. The authors ran a second PCR of about 7 to 11 cycles using a sample-barcoded 5' primer and a J-beta primer mix. MiXCR, run by TCRdb on the 5' RACE reads, gives a single entry per CDR3 protein. The data show about 1,400,000 distinct CDR3 sequences, with approximately 60% seen just once and under 8.5% held by the top ten. Sequenced: blood. Source of these receptors: a man aged 18 to 29 in good health.

J is TRBJ2-5 and V is TRBV7-2, with 14 bases that match TRBD2. Germline values: CDR1 SGHTA, CDR2 FQGNSA. V trimming: 3 bases; J trimming: 6 bases; junction bases outside the gene matches: 15. This CDR3 contains 19 residues. The CDR3 is CASSLTSGRAVGVLKTQYF. CDR3 nucleotide sequence: TGTGCCAGCAGCTTGACTAGCGGGAGGGCCGTCGGTGTATTGAAGACCCAGTACTTC.

This sequence joins TRBV6-5 and TRBJ1-4; no reliable D call. The CDR3 sequence is 16 residues long. Germline V CDR1 and CDR2: MNHEY, SVGAGI. The V gene lost 2 bases and the J gene lost 0 bases, with 10 bases spanning the gap. CDR3 loop: CASSYAGFATNEKLFF. In nucleotides, the CDR3 is TGTGCCAGCAGTTACGCCGGATTTGCAACTAATGAAAAACTGTTTTTT.

V usage is TRBV4-2 and J usage is TRBJ2-1; D gene unclear. V was cut by 7 bases and J by 5 bases, with 9 bases left in between. CDR1 LGHNA and CDR2 YNFKEQ come from the germline V gene. There are 12 residues in the CDR3. The CDR3 protein is CASTGFDNEQFF. DNA for the CDR3: TGTGCCAGCACCGGTTTTGACAATGAGCAGTTCTTC.

This clonotype was seen a few times. The chain has TRBV5-6 and TRBJ2-4; 7 bases agree with TRBD1. Judging by the DNA end, TRBJ2-7 fits better; the J call may be wrong. CDR3 length: 16 residues. CDR1 is SGHDT, CDR2 YYEEEE, per germline. CDR3 sequence reads: CASSLRGTARDYEQYF. CDR3 nucleotide sequence: TGTGCCAGCAGCCTAAGAGGGACAGCGCGAGACTACGAGCAGTACTTC.

The rearrangement joins TRBV10-3 to TRBJ2-1, with 11 bases identical to TRBD2. The V and J ends lost 0 bases and 6 bases, in that order; junction bases with no gene match: 1. This CDR3 contains 15 residues. Germline assignment: CDR1 ENHRY and CDR2 SYGVKD. The CDR3 here is CAISESGTSGNEQFF. The CDR3 DNA follows: TGTGCCATCAGTGAGTCAGGGACTAGCGGCAATGAGCAGTTCTTC.

The chain recombines TRBV7-7 with TRBJ2-5; TRBD2 is a possible D gene (6 bases). CDR3 length: 14 amino acids. V was cut by 5 bases and J by 4 bases, with 14 bases left in between. From germline, CDR1 is SSHAT and CDR2 FNYEAQ (reference sequence). The CDR3 loop is CASSPRVGGETQYF. As DNA, the CDR3 is TGTGCCAGCAGCCCTAGAGTGGGAGGAGAGACCCAGTACTTC.

The rearrangement uses TRBV6-5 and TRBJ1-2; TRBD1 matches 8 bases. Trimming at V came to 8 bases and at J to 4 bases, leaving 9 bases not matched to a gene. The CDR3 has 14 amino acids. Germline CDR1 is MNHEY and CDR2 is SVGAGI. In DNA, the CDR3 is TGTGCCAGCTCGGACAGGGCTCGGCTCTATGGCTACACCTTC. Translation: CASSDRARLYGYTF.

This clonotype showed up just once. The chain is built from TRBV7-9 and TRBJ2-1; possibly TRBD2 for D (5 bases). The CDR3 sequence is 13 residues long. Per the germline V gene, CDR1 is SEHNR and CDR2 is FQNEAQ (reference sequence). The ends were cut back, 4 bases at V and 3 bases at J, with 7 bases in the middle. The DNA of the CDR3 is TGTGCCAGCAGCTCCGGGATCTACAATGAGCAGTTCTTC. This gives the protein CASSSGIYNEQFF.

The chain has TRBV4-2 and TRBJ2-1, with D uncertain. CDR1 and CDR2 from the germline V gene are LGHNA and YNFKEQ. V lost 1 base and J 10 bases, leaving 8 bases between the germline ends. This CDR3 comprises 12 residues. As DNA, the CDR3 is TGTGCCAGCAGCCAAGTGCGCAGCGAGCAGTTCTTC. Translated, it gives CASSQVRSEQFF.

The rearrangement uses TRBV10-2 and TRBJ1-4, with D perhaps TRBD1 (6 bases). Germline-derived CDR1 and CDR2 are WSHSY and SAAADI. The V end was cut by 0 bases, the J end by 4 bases, with 12 bases between. This CDR3 has 16 amino acids. The CDR3 region has the DNA TGCGCCAGCAGTGAGTCGAGGCAGGGACATAATGAAAAACTGTTTTTT. This codes for CASSESRQGHNEKLFF.

This clonotype appeared once. This sequence joins TRBV9 and TRBJ2-1; tentative D call: TRBD2 (5 bases). Germline CDR1 is SGDLS and CDR2 is YYNGEE. The length of the CDR3 is 15 residues. V gave up 1 base and J gave up 7 bases, with 15 bases separating them. The CDR3 is CASSVSQFVANEQFF. The CDR3 DNA reads as TGTGCCAGCAGCGTAAGCCAGTTCGTAGCGAATGAGCAGTTCTTC. The full variable domain, with the rest looked up from reference TRBV9 and TRBJ2-1, is DSGVTQTPKHLITATGQRVTLRCSPRSGDLSVYWYQQSLDQGLQFLIQYYNGEERAKGNILERFSAQQFPDLHSELNLSSLELGDSALYFCASSVSQFVANEQFFGPGTRLTVL.

The J gene is TRBJ1-1, the V gene TRBV6-5; TRBD1 is a possible D gene (6 bases). V was clipped by 7 bases and J by 3 bases, with 18 bases between them. In germline, CDR1 is MNHEY, CDR2 SVGAGI. CDR3 size: 15 residues. The CDR3 DNA reads as TGTGCCAGCAAAGGGGGGGGGAACGGTGACACTGAAGCTTTCTTT. Protein: CASKGGGNGDTEAFF.

This rearrangement joins TRBV27 to TRBJ2-7; tentatively, D is TRBD1 (5 bases). Germline-derived CDR1 and CDR2 are MNHEY and SMNVEV (reference sequence). Trimming left V 4 bases short and J 1 base short, with 14 bases between. The CDR3 is made up of 15 amino acids. Here the CDR3 DNA reads TGTGCCAGCAGTTCCCTCAGGGTAGGGTCCTACGAGCAGTACTTC. This encodes CASSSLRVGSYEQYF.

This clonotype was seen a single time. The rearrangement links TRBV7-2 to TRBJ1-5; D uncertain. The germline V and J ends were trimmed by 3 bases and 0 bases, with 9 bases remaining between them. Germline V gives CDR1 SGHTA, CDR2 FQGNSA. The CDR3 covers 15 residues. CDR3 region: CASSFYLGSNQPQHF. For the CDR3, the DNA is TGTGCCAGCAGCTTTTACCTGGGTAGCAATCAGCCCCAGCATTTT.

This clonotype has just a few counts. This chain connects TRBV6-2 or TRBV6-3 to TRBJ2-5; D unclear. CDR1 and CDR2 (germline): MNHEY, SVGEGT. V was pared by 6 bases and J by 2 bases, with 10 bases between. The CDR3 is made up of 13 amino acids. CDR3 in DNA: TGTGCCAGCAGCTCCACGCGACAAGAGACCCAGTACTTC. This codes for CASSSTRQETQYF.

The genes are TRBV20-1 and TRBJ1-5, with 7 bases identical to TRBD1. Per the germline V gene, CDR1 is DFQATT and CDR2 is SNEGSKA (reference sequence). J gave up 2 bases and V 6 bases, and 16 bases lay outside the gene matches. This CDR3 is 17 amino acids long. CDR3 DNA sequence: TGCAGTGCCCCTCGAACAGGGGAGCGCCAGGGCAATCAGCCCCAGCATTTT. Translating gives CSAPRTGERQGNQPQHF.

The CDR3 loop reads CASSPRSVGLADTQYF. Here the CDR3 DNA reads TGTGCCAGCAGCCCACGCTCTGTGGGACTAGCAGATACGCAGTATTTT. The chain joins TRBV7-2 to TRBJ2-3, with 8 bases aligning to TRBD2. CDR1 and CDR2 (germline): SGHTA, FQGNSA. The CDR3 has 16 amino acids. With V trimmed by 5 bases and J by 4 bases, 11 bases remained unmatched.

This clonotype was detected a few times. This chain links TRBV7-2 with TRBJ1-1; 7 bases map to TRBD1. CDR3 length: 14 residues. The J segment lost 6 bases and the V segment lost 5 bases, leaving 9 bases of the junction unmatched. From germline, CDR1 is SGHTA and CDR2 FQGNSA. The CDR3 DNA is TGTGCCAGCAGCCTAACGAACAGGGGAGCTGAAGCTTTCTTT. Encoded protein: CASSLTNRGAEAFF.

The CDR3 reads CASSLEPGGGYNEQFF. Here the CDR3 DNA reads TGTGCCAGCAGCTTAGAGCCTGGCGGGGGGTACAATGAGCAGTTCTTC. V usage is TRBV7-2 and J usage is TRBJ2-1; 8 nucleotides agree with TRBD2. Germline CDR1 reads SGHTA; CDR2 reads FQGNSA. The V gene end was trimmed by 1 base and the J gene end by 4 bases; junction bases not matched to a gene: 6. The CDR3 is made up of 16 amino acids.

This chain links TRBV5-1 with TRBJ2-5, with a tentative D call TRBD1 (6 bases). The CDR3 is 11 amino acids. Deletions cut 4 bases from V and 13 bases from J, with 14 bases between. Germline V gives CDR1 SGHRS, CDR2 YFSETQ. CDR3 bases: TGCGCCAGCAGCCGGGACACCCAGTGGTACTTC. Residues: CASSRDTQWYF.

This clonotype was seen only a few times. The gene calls are TRBV10-3 and TRBJ1-2; D may be TRBD1 (5 bases). CDR3 length equals 14 residues. The germline V gene has CDR1 ENHRY and CDR2 SYGVKD. Between the trimmed V and J ends, which lost 2 bases and 6 bases, there was a span of 13 bases. Here the CDR3 reads CAISEPPGADGYTF. The CDR3 DNA follows: TGTGCCATCAGTGAGCCCCCTGGGGCAGATGGCTACACCTTC.